This paragraph covers one T cell receptor beta chain sequence. V lost 3 bases and J lost 2, with 16 bases in between. Germline V gene data show CDR1 as SGHDT and CDR2 as YYEEEE. CDR3 length: 16 amino acids. The data originate from a study of shared clonotypes between healthy human individuals. Here immunoSEQ multiplex PCR was the method, and the copy in TCRdb shows in-frame clones only, minus some. The data contain fewer than 350,000 clones, about nine tenths of them singletons. J is TRBJ2-3 and V is TRBV5-6, with D perhaps TRBD1 (5 bases). The receptor was derived from a man between 18 and 29 years old in good health. The sample comprised memory CD8+ T cells sorted from blood. Stated subset: CD45RO+ cells pooled with CCR7-negative TemRA cells. As DNA, the CDR3 is TGTGCCAGCAGCTCCAAACAGGATACTACCACAGATACGCAGTATTTT. Translation gives CASSSKQDTTTDTQYF.